This T cell receptor beta chain was documented in a study of OX40 agonist ivuxolimab in advanced cancers. Turning to the overall study: Ivuxolimab was a fully human IgG2 agonistic monoclonal antibody targeting the costimulatory receptor OX40 (CD134). The paper reports the monotherapy dose-escalation portion (N of about 51 patients) of the phase I ivuxolimab trial. Prior anti-PD-1, anti-PD-L1 or anti-CTLA-4 therapy was permitted, and 40% of dose-escalation patients had received checkpoint inhibitors. Of the approximately 53 patients in dose escalation, 19 had hepatocellular carcinoma, some 15 had melanoma, 9 had renal cell carcinoma and 9 had head and neck cancer. Peripheral TCRbeta sequencing was intended to test whether TCR sequence diversity was altered and clonal T-cell expansion was caused by ivuxolimab. A male proportion of roughly 85% and a mean age of approximately 61 years, ranging from about 20 to 79, were recorded for the dose-escalation cohort. Partial responses occurred in three dose-escalation patients, of whom one had hepatocellular carcinoma and two had cutaneous melanoma. Intravenous ivuxolimab was administered to patients every 2 weeks at six dose levels: 0.01, 0.1, 0.3, 1.5, 3 and 10 mg/kg.

The study at large found these results: Clonal expansion of both CD4+ and CD8+ blood T cells was observed from baseline to week 6 at doses 0.1 to 3.0 mg/kg. Partial responders in the 0.1-3.0 mg/kg groups had among the lowest normalized peripheral clonal expansion, especially among CD8+ T cells. After ivuxolimab, more expanded clones were found on average in CD8+ T cells than in CD4+ T cells. The antigen specificity of the peripheral T cells that underwent clonal expansion was not determined. Low levels of normalized T-cell clonal expansion were also seen in some patients who did not respond.

Patients with autoimmune disease history or receiving systemic immunosuppression were excluded from the trial. In every dose cohort, peripheral blood was drawn for TCR sequencing at baseline, cycle 4 day 1, and cycle 7 day 1. The samples were drawn from a first-in-human, open-label, multicenter phase I dose-escalation trial of ivuxolimab. Adults with locally advanced or metastatic head and neck squamous cell, hepatocellular, melanoma or renal cell carcinoma were enrolled in the trial. Before TCR sequencing, CD4+ T cells and CD8+ T cells were sorted from peripheral blood as separate populations. Genomic DNA was isolated from the sorted cells so that the TCRbeta CDR3 region could be sequenced. TCRbeta CDR3 regions were sequenced using the immunoSEQ Assay. Here the immuneACCESS table is served through TCRdb, limited to in-frame sequences with V and J called. Missing clones are a known gap in these copies; in checked studies unresolved V genes cover under half, and the rest lacks a known reason. This sample comprises some 35,000 clones, about 90% of them detected only once. Of the sample, roughly 30% falls within the top ten clones.

The cysteine opens and the phenylalanine closes a CDR3 of 14 amino acids. Solely the CDR3 DNA is kept, with 42 bases framed from the first base. At the junction V is shortened by 4 bases and J by 2 bases, with 10 bases in between. CDR1 and CDR2, per the germline V gene (reference sequence), are WNHNN and SYGVQD. With regard to this clone: Its antigen is still unknown. The sample holds no much larger clone one base away, and base qualities are not on file.

The starting material was CD4+ or CD8+ T cells sorted from blood, obtained in a trial of the OX40 agonist ivuxolimab. In this chain, TRBV10-1 is recombined with TRBJ2-3, with TRBD2 perhaps the D gene, on 6 matching bases. The receptor's source is an adult with an advanced solid tumor such as melanoma, head and neck, liver or kidney cancer. The CDR3: CASSGPGVTDTQYF. The bases are TGCGCCAGCAGTGGACCGGGGGTCACAGATACGCAGTATTTT.